This TCR beta chain came from a study of identical twins. CDR3 size: 15 residues. The ends lost 6 bases at V and 6 bases at J; junction bases unmatched: 8. This clonotype was seen at least ten times. TCRdb re-derived calls from the 5' RACE reads in MiXCR, one entry per CDR3 protein. The data show 450,000 to 600,000 distinct CDR3 sequences, about a fifth seen once. The sample also formed part of further work on yellow fever vaccine responses in identical twins.

The receptor's source is a woman aged 18-30 years in good health. V is TRBV12-3 or TRBV12-4 and J is TRBJ2-4, with 10 bases matching TRBD2. Material: CD4+ T cells sorted from blood. CDR3 in amino acids: CASSSGVAGGNIQYF. The CDR3 DNA follows: TGTGCCAGCAGCTCCGGGGTAGCGGGAGGAAACATTCAGTACTTC.